This is a list of T cell receptor beta chains from one sample in a study of immune characterization of retroperitoneal liposarcoma. Via MiXCR, TCRdb re-called the PCR reads, giving one row per CDR3 protein. The sample lists under 11,000 distinct CDR3 sequences; approximately 30% were seen once. The sequenced sample consisted of tumor tissue. All receptors come from a male donor with retroperitoneal liposarcoma. CDR3s include the opening cysteine and the closing phenylalanine or tryptophan. D genes are given only for firm matches. Clone size, where shown, is once, few, many, or a class for clones that have expanded.

>TRBJ1-2|-|TRBV24-1|-
TGTGCCACCAGTACCAGGGACGAGGGGCTGTGGGGCTACACCTTC
CATSTRDEGLWGYTF
>TRBJ2-1|-|TRBV12-3/TRBV12-4|-
TGTGCCAGCAGTTTTAATACTGGGTCTAGCGAGGCTCCTCAATCCTACAATGAGCAGTTCTTC
CASSFNTGSSEAPQSYNEQFF
>TRBJ2-7|-|TRBV11-1|-
TGTGCCAGCAGCTTGGTGATAGGGCATTACGAGCAGTACTTC
CASSLVIGHYEQYF
>TRBJ2-1|many|TRBV11-3|TRBD2
TGTGCCAGCAGCTTAGTCGGCGGGAGCAGGTACGAGCAGTTCTTC
CASSLVGGSRYEQFF
>TRBJ2-1|-|TRBV11-2|-
TGTGCCAGCAGCTTCTGGCAGAACTACGAGCAGTTCTTC
CASSFWQNYEQFF
>TRBJ2-1|-|TRBV6-1|-
TGTGCCAGCAGTGTCGGGCTAGAGGGGTACAATGAGCAGTTCTTC
CASSVGLEGYNEQFF
>TRBJ2-1|many|TRBV12-3/TRBV12-4|-
TGTGCCAGCAGTTTTCGGGGGACAGCAACAAGCGAGCAGTTCTTC
CASSFRGTATSEQFF
>TRBJ2-7|many|TRBV10-3|-
TGTGCCATCCGAGCGTCCACGGACAATGAGCAGTACTTC
CAIRASTDNEQYF
>TRBJ2-3|few|TRBV11-2|TRBD1
TGTGCCAGCAGCTTACAGGGGGCGGTGGCCGGGACGCAGTATTTT
CASSLQGAVAGTQYF
>TRBJ2-1|few|TRBV6-6|-
TGTGCCAGCAGTTACTCGCGAGGGACCGAGCAGTTCTTC
CASSYSRGTEQFF
>TRBJ2-1|medium-sized|TRBV7-2|-
TGTGCCAGCAGCTTAGACACGGGTTTCTACAATGAGCAGTTCTTC
CASSLDTGFYNEQFF
>TRBJ2-7|medium-sized|TRBV11-3|TRBD2
TGTGCCAGCAGCATTCCGGGAGGGAACTACGAGCAGTACTTC
CASSIPGGNYEQYF
>TRBJ2-1|few|TRBV12-3/TRBV12-4|TRBD1
TGTGCCAGCAGCTTCAGGACAGGGGGGCCCGAGCAGTTCTTC
CASSFRTGGPEQFF
>TRBJ2-1|-|TRBV4-1|TRBD2
TGCGCCAGCAGCCAAGAGGGACTAGGAGGCAATGAGCAGTTCTTC
CASSQEGLGGNEQFF
>TRBJ1-5|many|TRBV6-1|-
TGTGCCAGCAGTGAAGTGGCAGGCACCAATCAGCCCCAGCATTTT
CASSEVAGTNQPQHF
>TRBJ2-5|-|TRBV25-1|-
TGTGCCAGCGCTCGGACAAATGAGCAGTACTTC
CASARTNEQYF
>TRBJ2-1|medium-sized|TRBV6-1|TRBD1
TGTGCCAGCAGTTATTACAGGGGCGGTGGGTACAATGAGCAGTTCTTC
CASSYYRGGGYNEQFF
>TRBJ2-7|few|TRBV6-5|TRBD1
TGTGCCAGCAGTTACGCCGCGACAGGGAACCCCTACGAGCAGTACTTC
CASSYAATGNPYEQYF
>TRBJ2-5|once|TRBV6-2/TRBV6-3|-
TGTGCCAGCACGAGCAGAGAGACCCAGTACTTC
CASTSRETQYF
>TRBJ2-6|-|TRBV6-8|-
TGTGCCAGCAGTTACGGGCAGTCCCACTCTGGGGCCAACGTCCTGACTTTC
CASSYGQSHSGANVLTF
>TRBJ2-1|-|TRBV7-3|-
TGTGCCAGCAGCTTAACCGACCGTAATGAGCAGTTCTTC
CASSLTDRNEQFF
>TRBJ2-3|-|TRBV10-1|-
TGCGCCAGCACCGGGGATCGGGACGCAGATACGCAGTATTTT
CASTGDRDADTQYF
>TRBJ1-5|-|TRBV7-9|-
TGTGCCAGCAGCTCAGGATTATATAGCAATCAGCCCCAGCATTTT
CASSSGLYSNQPQHF
>TRBJ2-7|medium-sized|TRBV7-2|-
TGTGCCAGCAATTCCCGGTGGGTTTCCTACAATGAGCAGTACTTC
CASNSRWVSYNEQYF
>TRBJ2-7|many|TRBV6-6|TRBD2
TGTGCCAGCAGTTACTCTAGCGGGGGGGCCTACGAGCAGTACTTC
CASSYSSGGAYEQYF
>TRBJ2-7|few|TRBV12-3/TRBV12-4|-
TGTGCCAGCAGTTTGCAGGGGGGATACTACGAGCAGTACTTC
CASSLQGGYYEQYF
>TRBJ2-2|-|TRBV7-8|TRBD1
TGTGCCAGCAGCTTAGGGGCAGGGGGCGCCGGCACCGGGGAGCTGTTTTTT
CASSLGAGGAGTGELFF
>TRBJ2-1|-|TRBV6-5|TRBD1
TGTGCCAGCAGTTACTCGACAGGGGGCCCCTACGAGCAGTTCTTC
CASSYSTGGPYEQFF
>TRBJ2-5|medium-sized|TRBV7-2|-
TGTGCCAGCAGCTTTCAGGTGGGAGAGACCCAGTACTTC
CASSFQVGETQYF
>TRBJ1-2|few|TRBV6-1|TRBD1
TGTGCCAGCAGACCCACAGGGGCCCGCTATGGCTACACCTTC
CASRPTGARYGYTF
>TRBJ2-5|few|TRBV6-1|TRBD1
TGTGCCAGCAGTAATACAGGGGGCGCAGATGGTGAGCAGTACTTC
CASSNTGGADGEQYF
>TRBJ2-3|few|TRBV6-5|-
TGTGCCAGCAGTTACGACAGCACAGATACGCAGTATTTT
CASSYDSTDTQYF
>TRBJ2-5|few|TRBV11-2|-
TGTGCCAGCAGCTTAGGTTTAGGGCGAGAGACCCAGTACTTC
CASSLGLGRETQYF
>TRBJ2-7|few|TRBV6-1|TRBD2
TGTGCCAGCAGGACTAGCCCGTACAATGAGCAGTACTTC
CASRTSPYNEQYF
>TRBJ2-1|-|TRBV11-3|-
TGTGCCAGCAGCTTAGTTCAAGGACTTTTCAACAATGAGCAGTTCTTC
CASSLVQGLFNNEQFF
>TRBJ2-1|few|TRBV6-6|-
TGTGCCAGCACCGACCTAGGGGGGGGGGCTCGAGGCTACGAGCAGTTCTTC
CASTDLGGGARGYEQFF
>TRBJ2-3|medium-sized|TRBV7-2|TRBD2
TGTGCCAGCAGCTTAGCGGGGACTATCCGGGGAGATACGCAGTATTTT
CASSLAGTIRGDTQYF
>TRBJ2-7|medium-sized|TRBV12-3/TRBV12-4|TRBD2
TGTGCCAGCAGTCACCTAGCGGGGGGATATGAGCAGTACTTC
CASSHLAGGYEQYF
>TRBJ2-7|few|TRBV27|-
TGTGCCAGCAGTCCCGGCCGCTACAATGAGCAGTACTTC
CASSPGRYNEQYF
>TRBJ2-4|-|TRBV7-7|-
TGTGCTAGCAGCCCCGACAGCCTCTCCTACAATGAGCAGTACTTC
CASSPDSLSYNEQYF
>TRBJ1-6|medium-sized|TRBV6-1|TRBD1
TGTGCCAGCGGACAGGGGAGTAGTAATTCACCCCTCCACTTT
CASGQGSSNSPLHF
>TRBJ2-1|-|TRBV11-3|-
TGTGCCAGCAGCTTGGGACATCAGGGGTCCAATGAGCAGTTCTTC
CASSLGHQGSNEQFF
>TRBJ2-7|many|TRBV6-1|-
TGTGCTTCCGCCGAGGGCAGCTCCTACGAGCAGTACTTC
CASAEGSSYEQYF
>TRBJ1-5|once|TRBV6-2/TRBV6-3|-
TGTGCCAGCAGTGAACCGACCGAGTATAGCAATCAGCCCCAGCATTTT
CASSEPTEYSNQPQHF
>TRBJ1-2|once|TRBV12-3/TRBV12-4|-
TGTGCCAGCAGTCCCACCCCGGGGTCAGGGAGCCGCGATCAAAACTATGGCTACACCTTC
CASSPTPGSGSRDQNYGYTF
>TRBJ2-7|many|TRBV6-6|TRBD2
TGTGCCAGCAGTTACTCGCCGACTAGCGGTTACAATGAGCAGTACTTC
CASSYSPTSGYNEQYF
>TRBJ1-1|-|TRBV6-1|-
TGTGCCAGCAGGGATAACAGGGCGGCGAACACTGAAGCTTTCTTT
CASRDNRAANTEAFF
>TRBJ2-7|many|TRBV6-1|TRBD1
TGTGCCAGCAGTGAGCGAATGTTAGGACAGGGTGTCAACAATGAGCAGTACTTC
CASSERMLGQGVNNEQYF
>TRBJ2-5|once|TRBV27|TRBD2
TGTGCCAGCAGTATTATACCACCGGGACTAGCGGGAGATACCCAAGAGACCCAGTACTTC
CASSIIPPGLAGDTQETQYF
>TRBJ1-6|medium-sized|TRBV12-3/TRBV12-4|TRBD1
TGTGCCAGCAGGCAAAGACAGGGGAATAATTCACCCCTCCACTTT
CASRQRQGNNSPLHF
>TRBJ1-1|-|TRBV6-2/TRBV6-3|-
TGTGCCAGCAGGGTAGGGGGGACTGAAGCTTTCTTT
CASRVGGTEAFF
>TRBJ2-7|many|TRBV11-2|TRBD1
TGTGCCAGCAGCTTAGTCGTTGGGACAGGGAACCTTGAGCAGTACTTC
CASSLVVGTGNLEQYF